Following are 8 T cell receptor beta chains from one sample sequenced in a study of T cell repertoires in cytomegalovirus infection. TCRdb itself ran the reads through MiXCR, one entry per CDR3 protein. The table includes some 220,000 distinct CDR3 sequences, 6% to 8% detected once. Sequencing used PBMCs. Every receptor here comes from a human donor in good health (CMV status not recorded). Some clones in this sample may be carry-over from other donors' samples.

This clonotype was seen ten or more times. The CDR3 sequence: CASCHRGTGELFF. The CDR3 DNA sequence: TGCGCCAGCTGCCACAGGGGCACCGGGGAGCTGTTTTTT. The V gene is TRBV5-1, the J gene TRBJ2-2; TRBD1 matches 7 bases. The germline gives CDR1 SGHRS, CDR2 YFSETQ. V was pared by 7 bases and J by 4 bases, with 4 bases of the junction left unmatched. The CDR3 has 13 amino acids.

This clonotype was picked up many times. The chain recombines TRBV2 with TRBJ2-5, with unresolved D. The CDR3 runs 13 residues. Per the germline V gene, CDR1 is SNHLY and CDR2 is FYNNEI. V was trimmed by 3 bases and J by 7 bases, leaving 12 bases between them. The CDR3 nucleotides read TGTGCCAGCAGTGAGGAGAGAATGGGGACCCAGTACTTC. Residues: CASSEERMGTQYF.

This clonotype came up many times. The chain has TRBV29-1 and TRBJ2-3; tentatively, D is TRBD2 (5 bases). With 0 bases removed from V and 10 bases from J, the gap between germline ends came to 17 bases. Germline CDR1 and CDR2: SQVTM and ANQGSEA. This CDR3 comprises 14 residues. The DNA of the CDR3 is TGCAGCGTTGAAGATCTCCAAGCTCCGGGATCGCAGTATTTT. This codes for CSVEDLQAPGSQYF.

This clonotype was observed many times. This chain joins TRBV7-2 and TRBJ2-7; D is perhaps TRBD1 (6 bases). CDR3 length: 15 residues. V was shortened by 5 bases and J by 2 bases, with 16 bases between the two germline ends. CDR1 is SGHTA and CDR2 is FQGNSA in the germline V gene. The CDR3 DNA sequence: TGTGCCAGCAGCCTAGGACAGCAAACCACCTACGAGCAGTACTTC. As protein: CASSLGQQTTYEQYF.

In this sample, this clonotype turned up many times. J is TRBJ1-2 and V is TRBV5-4; possible D gene TRBD1, 5 bases. V was cut by 2 bases and J by 2 bases, with 10 bases left in between. The CDR3 totals 14 residues. Germline CDR1 and CDR2: SGHNT and YYREEE (reference sequence). CDR3 sequence reads: CASSFRDANYGYTF. The CDR3 nucleotides read TGTGCCAGCAGCTTCCGGGACGCGAACTATGGCTACACCTTC.

In its sample, this clonotype was seen many times. The chain couples TRBV20-1 to TRBJ1-5; 7 nucleotides agree with TRBD1. The ends lost 5 bases at V and 6 bases at J; junction bases unmatched: 10. The CDR3 has 14 amino acids. Germline V CDR1 and CDR2: DFQATT, SNEGSKA (reference sequence). The CDR3 reads CSASPPGGGQPQHF. The CDR3, as DNA: TGCAGTGCTTCACCTCCAGGGGGTGGTCAGCCCCAGCATTTT.

This clonotype was recorded at least ten times. V and J are TRBV20-1 and TRBJ2-2; TRBD2 aligns across 12 bases. CDR3 length: 14 amino acids. Losses at the gene ends were 2 bases for V and 5 bases for J; bases not matched to a gene: 0. Germline loops: CDR1 DFQATT, CDR2 SNEGSKA (reference sequence). The CDR3 nucleotides are TGCAGTGCTAGACTAGCGGGGGGGACCGGGGAGCTGTTTTTT. Translating gives CSARLAGGTGELFF.

The chain links TRBV27 to TRBJ2-2; no clear D gene. Trimming removed 2 bases from V and 0 bases from J, with 4 bases in between. The germline gives CDR1 MNHEY, CDR2 SMNVEV (reference sequence). The CDR3 has 14 amino acids. The CDR3 coding sequence is TGTGCCAGCAGTTTAACAGCGAACACCGGGGAGCTGTTTTTT. It codes for CASSLTANTGELFF.